The 28 T cell receptor beta chains presented below share a single source sample, sequenced in a study of blood T cell repertoires in COVID-19. This table comes from immunoSEQ multiplex PCR, and its TCRdb copy is limited to in-frame clones, with some not included. This sample carries 90,000 to 140,000 clones, 82% of them seen once, and the ten largest clones take 15%. The specimen was peripheral blood. All receptors derive from a woman of 80 years or more with acute or convalescent COVID-19.

This chain uses TRBV25-1 with TRBJ1-5, with TRBD1 matching 10 bases. The V gene's germline CDR1 is MGHDK and CDR2 SYGVNS. The CDR3 length is 14 residues. Trimming took 6 bases from V and 4 from J; bases not matched to a gene: 3. The CDR3 nucleotides are TGTGCCAGCAGGGGACAGGGGCAAAATCAGCCCCAGCATTTT. Translating it yields CASRGQGQNQPQHF.

This chain uses TRBV18 with TRBJ2-5; a possible D gene is TRBD2 (6 bases). V was trimmed by 6 bases and J by 0 bases, leaving 17 bases between them. CDR1 KGHSH and CDR2 LQKENI come from the germline V gene. This CDR3 is built from 16 residues. The DNA of the CDR3 is TGTGCCAGCTCCCCCCAGCGGGCGATCTACCAAGAGACCCAGTACTTC. Its translation is CASSPQRAIYQETQYF. The variable domain in full, completed from reference TRBV18 and TRBJ2-5, reads NAGVMQNPRHLVRRRGQEARLRCSPMKGHSHVYWYRQLPEEGLKFMVYLQKENIIDESGMPKERFSAEFPKEGPSILRIQQVVRGDSAAYFCASSPQRAIYQETQYFGPGTRLLVL.

A few counts support this clone. The V call is TRBV7-9, the J call TRBJ2-7, with TRBD1 matching 10 bases. Germline lookup yields CDR1 SEHNR and CDR2 FQNEAQ (reference sequence). The CDR3 loop spans 15 amino acids. Trimming removed 5 bases from V and 0 bases from J; junction bases left unmatched: 4. The CDR3 bases are TGTGCCAGCAGCAAAGGACAGGGGGTCTCCTACGAGCAGTACTTC. Protein sequence: CASSKGQGVSYEQYF.

This clone turned up a few times. V and J are TRBV27 and TRBJ2-7; 8 bases are a match to TRBD1. The length of the CDR3 is 15 residues. Per the germline V gene, CDR1 is MNHEY and CDR2 is SMNVEV (reference sequence). J lost 0 bases, V lost 0 bases, and 1 base had no gene match. The CDR3 nucleotides are TGTGCCAGCAGTTTATCAACAGGGGGCTCCTACGAGCAGTACTTC. Protein: CASSLSTGGSYEQYF.

V and J are TRBV11-3 and TRBJ2-3, with D perhaps matching TRBD2 (5 bases). V gave up 5 bases and J gave up 6 bases, with 15 bases separating them. Looked up from germline, CDR1 is SGHNT and CDR2 is YENEEA. This CDR3 comprises 14 residues. The CDR3: CASSPNVGEDTQYF. The CDR3 region has the DNA TGTGCCAGCAGCCCAAACGTTGGGGAGGATACGCAGTATTTT.

The J gene is TRBJ2-5, the V gene TRBV7-2; maybe TRBD2 (6 bases). The CDR3 contains 13 residues. Germline loops: CDR1 SGHTA, CDR2 FQGNSA. Trimming took off 3 bases at V and 4 bases at J, with 9 bases between the two ends. Written as DNA, the CDR3 is TGTGCCAGCAGCTTTACGGGAGCAGAGACCCAGTACTTC. Protein: CASSFTGAETQYF.

The genes are TRBV5-1 and TRBJ2-3, with 12 nucleotides matching TRBD2. V lost 4 bases to trimming and J lost 7 bases; unmatched junction nucleotides: 13. The CDR3 sequence is 17 residues long. Per the germline V gene, CDR1 is SGHRS and CDR2 is YFSETQ. The CDR3: CASSRTSLAGGSYTQYF. CDR3 DNA sequence: TGCGCCAGCAGCCGGACCTCACTAGCGGGAGGTAGCTATACGCAGTATTTT.

This sequence joins TRBV6-2 or TRBV6-3 and TRBJ1-5, with TRBD1 as a possible D gene (5 bases). Per the germline V gene, CDR1 is MNHEY and CDR2 is SVGEGT. Between the trimmed V and J ends, which lost 2 bases and 5 bases, there was a span of 16 bases. The CDR3 covers 16 residues. CDR3 in amino acids: CASSYVQQASHQPQHF. CDR3 in DNA: TGTGCCAGCAGTTACGTACAACAGGCGTCCCATCAGCCCCAGCATTTT.

The chain carries TRBV5-1 and TRBJ1-2; TRBD1 aligns across 7 bases. Germline CDR1 SGHRS, CDR2 YFSETQ. Trimming took 4 bases from V and 8 from J; bases not matched to a gene: 14. This CDR3 contains 15 residues. The CDR3 sequence: CASSLNPQGMGGYTF. DNA for the CDR3: TGCGCCAGCAGCCTGAACCCACAGGGGATGGGCGGCTACACCTTC.

This clone was found once. V gene TRBV5-1 combines with J gene TRBJ2-7, with 9 bases aligning to TRBD2. CDR3 length: 12 amino acids. The V segment lost 8 bases and the J segment 3 bases; nucleotides outside the gene matches: 3. Per the germline V gene, CDR1 is SGHRS and CDR2 is YFSETQ. The CDR3 protein is CASSGSSYEQYF. For the CDR3, the DNA is TGCGCCAGTAGCGGGAGTAGCTACGAGCAGTACTTC. Based on the CDR3 plus reference TRBV5-1 and TRBJ2-7, the full variable domain is KAGVTQTPRYLIKTRGQQVTLSCSPISGHRSVSWYQQTPGQGLQFLFEYFSETQRNKGNFPGRFSGRQFSNSRSEMNVSTLELGDSALYLCASSGSSYEQYFGPGTRLTVT.

CDR3 region: CAISDRLPNTEAFF. The CDR3 nucleotides read TGTGCCATCAGCGACAGGTTACCGAACACTGAAGCTTTCTTT. The chain carries TRBV10-3 and TRBJ1-1, with TRBD1 as a possible D gene (6 bases). V gave up 6 bases and J gave up 1 base, with 12 bases separating them. The CDR3 length is 14 residues. Germline CDR1 and CDR2: ENHRY and SYGVKD.

By share, this clone counts as medium-sized. The chain recombines TRBV5-8 with TRBJ2-5; 8 positions match TRBD1. The CDR3 spans 14 residues. The V gene's germline CDR1 is SGHTS and CDR2 YDEGEE. V was pared by 3 bases and J by 5 bases, with 6 bases of the junction left unmatched. The CDR3 region is CASSSRGRRETQYF. DNA for the CDR3: TGTGCCAGCAGCTCCAGGGGGCGCCGGGAGACCCAGTACTTC.

The chain couples TRBV7-9 to TRBJ2-7; 9 positions agree with TRBD1. Germline loops: CDR1 SEHNR, CDR2 FQNEAQ (reference sequence). This CDR3 is built from 13 residues. V was clipped by 5 bases and J by 3 bases; unmatched bases: 2. The CDR3 region is CASSRTGDYEQYF. The DNA of the CDR3 is TGTGCCAGCAGCAGGACAGGGGACTACGAGCAGTACTTC.

This clone was picked up one time. The gene calls are TRBV18 and TRBJ2-7; 9 bases align to TRBD1. CDR1 and CDR2 (germline): KGHSH, LQKENI. V shed 1 base and J 6 bases; nucleotides not matched to a gene: 1. The CDR3 extends over 13 amino acids. CDR3 bases: TGTGCCAGCTCACCACGGGGACAGGGCGAGCAGTACGTC. Translating gives CASSPRGQGEQYV.

The rearrangement uses TRBV25-1 and TRBJ1-5; TRBD1 matches 8 bases. This CDR3 has 16 amino acids. Germline CDR1 is MGHDK and CDR2 is SYGVNS. V was pared by 4 bases and J by 4 bases, with 9 bases of the junction left unmatched. The CDR3 nucleotides read TGTGCCAGCAGTGGAGGACAGGGAGAGTCTAATCAGCCCCAGCATTTT. This gives the protein CASSGGQGESNQPQHF.

V usage is TRBV5-4 and J usage is TRBJ1-2, with TRBD1 matching over 7 bases. Unmatched junction bases numbered 2, after V lost 3 bases and J lost 3 bases. The CDR3 has 13 amino acids. Germline V gene sequence: CDR1 SGHNT, CDR2 YYREEE (reference sequence). The CDR3 region has the DNA TGTGCCAGCAGCTCCGGGACAGACTATGGCTACACCTTC. It is translated as CASSSGTDYGYTF.

The chain couples TRBV14 to TRBJ2-1; D unclear. Germline loops: CDR1 SGHDN, CDR2 FVKESK. V lost 4 bases, J lost 0 bases, and 16 bases lay in between. The length of the CDR3 is 17 residues. CDR3 nucleotide sequence: TGTGCCAGCAGCCGCACAGACAAGGTCCTCTCCTACAATGAGCAGTTCTTC. Protein sequence: CASSRTDKVLSYNEQFF.

This chain joins TRBV19 and TRBJ2-3; 13 positions agree with TRBD2. Trimming at V came to 7 bases and at J to 1 base, leaving 11 bases not matched to a gene. This CDR3 spans 18 amino acids. Germline CDR1 is LNHDA and CDR2 is SQIVND (reference sequence). CDR3 nucleotide sequence: TGTGCCAGTACGAGAGGACTAGCGGGAGCTGGGGGCACAGATACGCAGTATTTT. It encodes CASTRGLAGAGGTDTQYF.

This chain's CDR3 is CASGFWTGEGTEAFF. In DNA form, the CDR3 reads TGTGCTAGTGGTTTTTGGACAGGGGAGGGCACTGAAGCTTTCTTT. The V call is TRBV12-5, the J call TRBJ1-1; 9 bases align to TRBD1. V shed 3 bases and J 4 bases; nucleotides not matched to a gene: 6. Germline CDR1 and CDR2: LGHNT and FRNRAP. The CDR3 loop spans 15 amino acids.

The gene calls are TRBV19 and TRBJ1-6, with D perhaps TRBD1 (5 bases). The V gene's germline CDR1 is LNHDA and CDR2 SQIVND (reference sequence). The CDR3 totals 16 residues. V gave up 3 bases and J gave up 3 bases, with 12 bases separating them. This CDR3 reads CASSIRQGNYNSPLHF. In DNA, the CDR3 is TGTGCCAGTAGTATTCGTCAGGGCAACTATAATTCACCCCTCCACTTT.

This chain uses TRBV5-6 with TRBJ2-7; 9 bases align to TRBD1. Trimming removed 4 bases from V and 1 base from J; junction bases left unmatched: 6. Germline CDR1 reads SGHDT; CDR2 reads YYEEEE. This CDR3 spans 15 amino acids. DNA of the CDR3: TGTGCCAGCAGCCAATCCGGGACAGGGTCCTACGAGCAGTACTTC. It yields the protein CASSQSGTGSYEQYF.

The J gene is TRBJ2-1, the V gene TRBV6-5, with D perhaps TRBD2 (6 bases). The CDR3 spans 12 residues. Trimming shortened V by 6 bases and J by 14 bases, and 17 bases separated the two germline ends. Germline V gene sequence: CDR1 MNHEY, CDR2 SVGAGI. The CDR3 here is CASRATGLQEFF. The CDR3 coding sequence is TGTGCCAGCAGAGCTACGGGACTCCAAGAGTTCTTC.

This sequence joins TRBV27 and TRBJ1-4; D call uncertain. CDR3 length: 14 amino acids. Germline CDR1 reads MNHEY; CDR2 reads SMNVEV (reference sequence). V was shortened by 1 base and J by 7 bases, with 10 bases between the two germline ends. CDR3 nucleotides: TGTGCCAGCAGTTTATGGGAGAGCAGTGAAAAACTGTTTTTT. It codes for CASSLWESSEKLFF.

This chain uses TRBV7-9 with TRBJ2-1; 11 bases line up with TRBD1. The trim removed 4 bases at V and 6 bases at J, leaving 8 bases unmatched. CDR3 length: 16 residues. Germline lookup yields CDR1 SEHNR and CDR2 FQNEAQ (reference sequence). As DNA, the CDR3 is TGTGCCAGCAGCTCCCAACCCGGGACAGGGGGCAATGAGCAGTTCTTC. It translates to CASSSQPGTGGNEQFF.

This rearrangement joins TRBV4-1 to TRBJ2-5; 7 bases are shared with TRBD1. Germline lookup yields CDR1 MGHRA and CDR2 YSYEKL. Germline trimming cut 1 base from V and 8 bases from J; bases unmatched to any gene: 1. There are 12 residues in the CDR3. Written as DNA, the CDR3 is TGCGCCAGCAGCCAAGGAGGGGGCACCCAGTACTTC. Translated: CASSQGGGTQYF.

This chain joins TRBV10-3 and TRBJ2-7; D might be TRBD1 (6 bases). CDR1 and CDR2 (germline): ENHRY, SYGVKD. The CDR3 spans 15 residues. Trimming pared 4 bases from V and 2 bases from J, leaving 15 bases between. The CDR3 coding sequence is TGTGCCATCAGTGTCCCACAGACAGGTACCTACGAGCAGTACTTC. Its translation is CAISVPQTGTYEQYF.

V and J are TRBV6-6 and TRBJ2-3; weak D call: TRBD2 (6 bases). This CDR3 spans 15 amino acids. Trimming stripped 5 bases from V and 4 bases from J, with 16 bases between. The germline gives CDR1 MNHNY, CDR2 SVGAGI (reference sequence). Here the CDR3 reads CASSGDFRRSDTQYF. The CDR3 coding sequence is TGTGCCAGCAGTGGGGACTTCCGTAGGTCAGATACGCAGTATTTT.

The chain has TRBV19 and TRBJ2-7; TRBD2 matches 13 bases. This CDR3 is 17 amino acids long. V trimming: 6 bases; J trimming: 3 bases; junction bases outside the gene matches: 11. The V gene's germline CDR1 is LNHDA and CDR2 SQIVND (reference sequence). The CDR3 bases are TGTGCCAGTAGCAGGGCCCCACTAGCGGGAGGGATCTACGAGCAGTACGTC. Its protein product is CASSRAPLAGGIYEQYV.